The source of this T cell receptor beta chain is a study of T cells and Merkel cell carcinoma outcomes. General observations from the study: Reportedly, T-cell repertoire with density predicts Merkel cell carcinoma outcomes.

Regarding this clone: The antigen remains undetermined.

The CDR3 has 15 residues. Trimming at V came to 2 bases and at J to 2 bases, leaving 4 bases not matched to a gene. The germline V gene encodes CDR1 LNHDA and CDR2 SQIVND (reference sequence). Using immunoSEQ multiplex PCR, the repertoire was profiled, and TCRdb retains in-frame clones only, with some absent. The data show 11,000 to 15,000 clones, just under 95% seen once. The sequenced sample consisted of tumor tissue from Merkel cell carcinoma. The rearrangement uses TRBV19 and TRBJ2-3, with 7 bases fitting TRBD2. This TCR derives from a human donor with Merkel cell carcinoma. DNA for the CDR3: TGTGCCAGTAGTATACGGGCGGGAGACACAGATACGCAGTATTTT. It encodes CASSIRAGDTDTQYF.